The rows below give T cell receptor beta chains drawn from one sample of a study of T cells in Graves' hyperthyroidism and ophthalmopathy. Using its own MiXCR run on the multiplex PCR reads, TCRdb lists one record per CDR3 protein. The sample lists fewer than 650,000 distinct CDR3 sequences, 40% to 50% occurring once. Sequencing was carried out using peripheral blood or thyroid tissue (not recorded which). The receptors come from an adult woman with Graves' disease, either hyperthyroidism or ophthalmopathy (not recorded which). CDR3s include the opening cysteine and the closing phenylalanine or tryptophan. The order of the fields is J gene, V gene, D gene, clone size, CDR3 protein, CDR3 DNA. A D gene is named only where the DNA matches it firmly. The size of a clone is reported for some rows only, either as once, few or many, or as a class for expanded clones.

TRBJ2-1	TRBV7-9	TRBD1	NA	CASSFPQGAMYEQFF	TGTGCCAGCAGCTTTCCACAGGGGGCTATGTATGAGCAGTTCTTC
TRBJ1-1	TRBV6-5	NA	many	CASSYTAGDTEAFF	TGTGCCAGCAGTTACACGGCCGGAGACACTGAAGCTTTCTTT
TRBJ1-5	TRBV7-9	TRBD1	NA	CASSHRDRVDRSQHF	TGTGCCAGCAGCCACCGGGACAGGGTGGATAGGTCCCAGCATTTT
TRBJ1-5	TRBV3-1	NA	NA	CASSYGVSNQPQHF	TGTGCCAGCAGTTACGGGGTTAGCAATCAGCCCCAGCATTTT
TRBJ1-2	TRBV20-1	NA	NA	CSAIQGLKTYGYTF	TGCAGTGCCATACAGGGACTGAAGACCTATGGCTACACCTTC
TRBJ1-1	TRBV5-5	NA	many	CASSLRQDMNTEAFF	TGTGCCAGCAGCTTGCGGCAGGACATGAACACTGAAGCTTTCTTT
TRBJ2-2	TRBV29-1	NA	NA	CSVAGSNTGELFF	TGCAGCGTAGCGGGCTCGAACACCGGGGAGCTGTTTTTT
TRBJ1-5	TRBV28	NA	few	CASSLCLGSHCNQPQHF	TGTGCCAGCAGTTTATGCCTGGGTTCCCATTGCAATCAGCCCCAGCATTTT
TRBJ1-5	TRBV6-1	NA	NA	CASTRFGDQPQHF	TGTGCCAGCACCCGATTCGGTGATCAGCCCCAGCATTTT
TRBJ2-7	TRBV15	NA	many	CATSRDRGLGEQYF	TGTGCCACCAGCAGAGATAGGGGTCTCGGAGAGCAGTACTTC
TRBJ1-2	TRBV21-1	NA	NA	CASSETPQGDDGYTF	TGTGCCAGCAGCGAAACGCCACAGGGGGACGATGGCTACACCTTC
TRBJ2-7	TRBV12-3/TRBV12-4	TRBD2	many	CASSSSGSYEQYF	TGTGCCAGCAGTTCCAGCGGGAGCTACGAGCAGTACTTC
TRBJ1-4	TRBV25-1	NA	NA	CASSSEKLFF	TGTGCCAGTAGTTCCGAAAAACTGTTTTTT
TRBJ2-7	TRBV7-9	TRBD2	NA	CASSWSGSRNYEQYF	TGTGCCAGCAGCTGGAGCGGGAGCAGGAACTACGAGCAGTACTTC
TRBJ2-6	TRBV5-6	NA	few	CASSLQGLGANVLTF	TGTGCCAGCAGCCTACAGGGTCTTGGGGCCAACGTCCTGACTTTC
TRBJ1-5	TRBV4-2	NA	many	CASSQVEIHQPQHF	TGTGCCAGCAGCCAAGTTGAGATTCATCAGCCCCAGCATTTT
TRBJ2-3	TRBV10-3	TRBD2	NA	CAISLAGGKDTQYF	TGTGCCATCTCTCTAGCGGGTGGGAAGGATACGCAGTATTTT
TRBJ2-7	TRBV25-1	TRBD1	NA	CASSEWTGGSDEQYF	TGTGCCAGCAGTGAATGGACAGGGGGGAGCGACGAGCAGTACTTC
TRBJ1-5	TRBV20-1	TRBD1	NA	CSAGTGVQPQHF	TGCAGTGCCGGGACAGGGGTGCAGCCCCAGCATTTT
TRBJ1-1	TRBV29-1	TRBD1	many	CSAAGQGPQIMNTEAFF	TGCAGCGCCGCCGGACAGGGACCCCAAATAATGAACACTGAAGCTTTCTTT
TRBJ1-3	TRBV2	NA	NA	CASSDVAGDGNTIYF	TGTGCCAGCAGTGATGTAGCGGGAGATGGAAACACCATATATTTT
TRBJ1-3	TRBV10-3	TRBD1	NA	CAITKDRGPGNTIYF	TGTGCCATCACTAAGGACAGGGGTCCTGGAAACACCATATATTTT
TRBJ1-5	TRBV20-1	NA	many	CSASSISRRNQPQHF	TGCAGTGCTAGTTCTATCAGTCGCCGTAATCAGCCCCAGCATTTT
TRBJ2-6	TRBV24-1	NA	NA	CATFRVAGANVLTF	TGTGCCACCTTCAGGGTCGCTGGGGCCAACGTCCTGACTTTC
TRBJ1-2	TRBV24-1	NA	NA	CATSLVTAGNYGYTF	TGTGCCACCAGCTTGGTTACGGCTGGGAACTATGGCTACACCTTC
TRBJ2-5	TRBV29-1	NA	NA	CSVSGGQGETQYF	TGCAGCGTTTCTGGGGGGCAGGGAGAGACCCAGTACTTC
TRBJ2-7	TRBV2	NA	many	CAWTGTPSSYEQYF	TGTGCCTGGACCGGGACTCCAAGCTCCTACGAGCAGTACTTC